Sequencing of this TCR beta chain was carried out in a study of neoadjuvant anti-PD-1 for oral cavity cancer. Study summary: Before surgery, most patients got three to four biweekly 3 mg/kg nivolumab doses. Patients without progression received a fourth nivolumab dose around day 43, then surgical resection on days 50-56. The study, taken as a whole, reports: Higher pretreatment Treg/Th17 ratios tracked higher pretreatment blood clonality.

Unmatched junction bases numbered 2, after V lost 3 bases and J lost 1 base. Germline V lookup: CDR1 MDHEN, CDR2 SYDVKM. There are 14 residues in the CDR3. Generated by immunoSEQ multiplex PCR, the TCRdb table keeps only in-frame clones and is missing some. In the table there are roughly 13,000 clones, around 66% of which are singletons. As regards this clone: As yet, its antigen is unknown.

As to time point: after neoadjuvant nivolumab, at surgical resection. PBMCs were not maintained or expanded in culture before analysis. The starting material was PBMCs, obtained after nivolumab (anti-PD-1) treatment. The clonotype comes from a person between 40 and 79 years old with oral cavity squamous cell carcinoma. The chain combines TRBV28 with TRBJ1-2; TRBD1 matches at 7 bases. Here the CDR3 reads CASSFGQVNYGYTF. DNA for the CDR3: TGTGCCAGCAGTTTCGGACAGGTTAACTATGGCTACACCTTC.